The 8 T cell receptor beta chains in this list originate from one sample, sequenced in a study of T cells in Graves' hyperthyroidism and ophthalmopathy. TCR beta CDR3 regions were amplified from RNA transcripts. Researchers ran a first-round RT-PCR on the TCR CDR3 using the HTBI primer set. MiXCR, run by TCRdb on the multiplex PCR reads, gives a single entry per CDR3 protein. The table lists approximately 400,000 distinct CDR3 sequences, around 14% of them singletons. Sequencing used blood. The receptors here all came from an older woman with Graves' hyperthyroidism.

This clonotype appeared a few times. This sequence joins TRBV5-4 and TRBJ2-6; D could derive from TRBD1 or TRBD2 (5 bases each). The CDR3 spans 15 residues. V was clipped by 3 bases and J by 0 bases, with 7 bases between them. Germline V gene data show CDR1 as SGHNT and CDR2 as YYREEE (reference sequence). CDR3 in amino acids: CASSSGTSGANVLTF. In nucleotides, the CDR3 is TGTGCCAGCAGCTCCGGGACCTCTGGGGCCAACGTCCTGACTTTC.

This clonotype was picked up many times. The chain joins TRBV20-1 to TRBJ2-7, with 8 bases matching TRBD2. The ends lost 6 bases at V and 0 bases at J; junction bases unmatched: 10. CDR1 DFQATT and CDR2 SNEGSKA come from the germline V gene (reference sequence). The CDR3 is 15 amino acids. The CDR3 DNA is TGCAGTGCACACGCGGACCGGGGGGGCTCCTACGAGCAGTACTTC. Its translation: CSAHADRGGSYEQYF.

Details on this clonotype: A junction boundary mismatches the germline segment, possibly from a read error. The rearrangement joins TRBV10-2 to TRBJ2-3; D not resolved. The germline gives CDR1 WSHSY, CDR2 SAAADI. There are 12 residues in the CDR3. The CDR3 DNA follows: TGCGCCAGCAGTCAGTCAGGAGATACGCAGTATTTT. Translation: CASSQSGDTQYF.

The chain joins TRBV19 to TRBJ1-2; 10 bases map to TRBD1. V trimming: 5 bases; J trimming: 2 bases; junction bases outside the gene matches: 5. Germline loops: CDR1 LNHDA, CDR2 SQIVND (reference sequence). The CDR3 consists of 15 residues. The DNA for the CDR3 is TGTGCCAGTAGTCGGGACAGGGGTCCCAACTATGGCTACACCTTC. Encoded protein: CASSRDRGPNYGYTF.

The V and J genes are TRBV12-3 or TRBV12-4 and TRBJ2-1; 12 nucleotides align to TRBD2. The CDR3 spans 16 residues. Trimming took 7 bases from V and 6 from J; bases not matched to a gene: 10. As DNA, the CDR3 is TGTGCCAGCAACACTATACTAGCGGGAGGTATCAATGAGCAGTTCTTC. Encoded protein: CASNTILAGGINEQFF.

The genes are TRBV5-5 and TRBJ2-4; D is unresolved. The CDR3 runs to 13 residues. The V and J ends lost 0 bases and 6 bases respectively, with 7 bases between them. Per germline, CDR1 SGHKS and CDR2 YYEKEE (reference sequence). The CDR3 bases are TGTGCCAGCAGCTTGGATGTCTTAAACATTCAGTACTTC. Translating gives CASSLDVLNIQYF.

This clonotype appeared many times. The chain carries TRBV2 and TRBJ2-1; TRBD2 matches at 13 bases. CDR3 length: 19 amino acids. V dropped 1 base and J dropped 9; count of bases not matched to a gene: 15. Germline lookup yields CDR1 SNHLY and CDR2 FYNNEI. The CDR3 DNA sequence: TGTGCCAGCAGTGAAGGGACAGGCCTGACTAGCGGGAGGTTCACTGAGCAGTTCTTC. It encodes CASSEGTGLTSGRFTEQFF.

The V gene is TRBV20-1, the J gene TRBJ2-5; D may be TRBD1 or TRBD2 (5 bases each). Germline V gene sequence: CDR1 DFQATT, CDR2 SNEGSKA (reference sequence). The V end was cut by 5 bases, the J end by 5 bases, with 15 bases between. The CDR3 is made up of 13 amino acids. The CDR3 protein is CSASGPSSETQYF. As DNA, the CDR3 is TGCAGTGCTTCGGGACCGTCTTCGGAGACCCAGTACTTC.